Listed below are T cell receptor beta chains from one sample, sequenced in a study of blood T cell repertoires in COVID-19. Sequenced by immunoSEQ multiplex PCR; TCRdb stores in-frame clones only, minus some. The sample lists a few hundred thousand clones; around four fifths were seen once. The specimen was PBMCs or T cells enriched from blood (not recorded which). The receptors here all came from a man aged 35 to 55 who had recovered from COVID-19. The CDR3 runs from the conserved cysteine through the conserved F or W. The order of the fields is D gene, V gene, clone size, J gene, CDR3 protein, CDR3 DNA. A D gene is named only where the DNA matches it firmly. The size field is filled for only some rows; it gives once, few, many or a size class.

d_gene: TRBD1
v_gene: TRBV5-6
abundance: .
j_gene: TRBJ2-7
CDR3aa: CATRGQGFYEQYF
CDR3nt: TGTGCCACGAGGGGACAGGGATTCTACGAGCAGTACTTC

d_gene: .
v_gene: TRBV3-1/TRBV3-2
abundance: .
j_gene: TRBJ1-1
CDR3aa: CASSQVGVQAFF
CDR3nt: TGTGCCAGCAGCCAAGTCGGGGTACAAGCTTTCTTT

d_gene: .
v_gene: TRBV14
abundance: .
j_gene: TRBJ1-2
CDR3aa: CASSRNPQGGYTF
CDR3nt: TGTGCCAGCAGCCGCAATCCCCAGGGCGGCTACACCTTC

d_gene: .
v_gene: TRBV27
abundance: .
j_gene: TRBJ1-5
CDR3aa: CASSLWPLPSNQPQHF
CDR3nt: TGTGCCAGCAGTTTATGGCCTCTCCCTAGCAATCAGCCCCAGCATTTT

d_gene: TRBD1
v_gene: TRBV6-5
abundance: .
j_gene: TRBJ2-1
CDR3aa: CASSYGAGGSDEQFF
CDR3nt: TGTGCCAGCAGTTACGGGGCAGGGGGTAGCGATGAGCAGTTCTTC

d_gene: TRBD1
v_gene: TRBV3-1/TRBV3-2
abundance: once
j_gene: TRBJ1-2
CDR3aa: CASSPGTGYGYTF
CDR3nt: TGTGCCAGCAGCCCTGGGACAGGCTATGGCTACACCTTC

d_gene: .
v_gene: TRBV30
abundance: few
j_gene: TRBJ2-3
CDR3aa: CAWNPDGRPNTQYF
CDR3nt: TGTGCCTGGAACCCAGACGGGAGACCGAATACGCAGTATTTT

d_gene: TRBD1
v_gene: TRBV18
abundance: .
j_gene: TRBJ1-3
CDR3aa: CASSPLWDRAGNTIYF
CDR3nt: TGTGCCAGCTCACCACTTTGGGACAGGGCTGGAAACACCATATATTTT

d_gene: .
v_gene: TRBV19
abundance: .
j_gene: TRBJ1-5
CDR3aa: CASSIDRSQPQHF
CDR3nt: TGTGCCAGTAGTATAGATAGGAGTCAGCCCCAGCATTTT

d_gene: .
v_gene: TRBV7-3
abundance: .
j_gene: TRBJ1-2
CDR3aa: CAPRHNYGYTF
CDR3nt: TGTGCTCCTAGGCACAACTATGGCTACACCTTC

d_gene: TRBD1
v_gene: TRBV5-1
abundance: .
j_gene: TRBJ1-2
CDR3aa: CASSENRGRSGYTF
CDR3nt: TGCGCCAGCAGCGAAAACAGGGGGCGGAGCGGCTACACCTTC

d_gene: .
v_gene: TRBV9
abundance: .
j_gene: TRBJ2-1
CDR3aa: CASSKSNVGREQFF
CDR3nt: TGTGCCAGCAGCAAATCAAACGTGGGCCGGGAGCAGTTCTTC

d_gene: TRBD1
v_gene: TRBV2
abundance: .
j_gene: TRBJ2-2
CDR3aa: CASSVLGGLDTGELFF
CDR3nt: TGTGCCAGCAGTGTTCTAGGGGGCCTTGACACCGGGGAGCTGTTTTTT

d_gene: TRBD1
v_gene: TRBV5-1
abundance: .
j_gene: TRBJ1-1
CDR3aa: CASSIRTGGNTEAFF
CDR3nt: TGCGCCAGCAGCATCCGGACAGGAGGGAACACTGAAGCTTTCTTT

d_gene: .
v_gene: TRBV3-1/TRBV3-2
abundance: .
j_gene: TRBJ2-1
CDR3aa: CASCQLGPANNEQFF
CDR3nt: TGTGCCAGCTGCCAACTAGGCCCCGCCAACAATGAGCAGTTCTTC

d_gene: TRBD1
v_gene: TRBV6-5
abundance: once
j_gene: TRBJ2-7
CDR3aa: CASSPQGQGDQQYF
CDR3nt: TGTGCCAGCAGTCCGCAGGGACAGGGAGATCAGCAGTACTTC

d_gene: .
v_gene: TRBV5-1
abundance: .
j_gene: TRBJ1-1
CDR3aa: CASSSGHFNTEAFF
CDR3nt: TGCGCCAGCAGCTCAGGACACTTTAACACTGAAGCTTTCTTT

d_gene: .
v_gene: TRBV7-9
abundance: .
j_gene: TRBJ1-2
CDR3aa: CASSLGDPNYGYTF
CDR3nt: TGTGCCAGCAGCTTAGGAGATCCGAACTATGGCTACACCTTC

d_gene: TRBD1
v_gene: TRBV7-9
abundance: .
j_gene: TRBJ1-2
CDR3aa: CASNPGQGSHGYTF
CDR3nt: TGTGCCAGCAATCCGGGACAGGGATCCCATGGCTACACCTTC

d_gene: TRBD1
v_gene: TRBV19
abundance: .
j_gene: TRBJ1-2
CDR3aa: CASSNWDRDNGYTF
CDR3nt: TGTGCCAGTAGCAACTGGGACAGGGACAATGGCTACACCTTC

d_gene: .
v_gene: TRBV4-1
abundance: once
j_gene: TRBJ1-2
CDR3aa: CASSQGGLANYGYTF
CDR3nt: TGCGCCAGCAGCCAAGGGGGCCTAGCTAACTATGGCTACACCTTC

d_gene: .
v_gene: TRBV19
abundance: few
j_gene: TRBJ1-1
CDR3aa: CASSSPGLNTEAFF
CDR3nt: TGTGCCAGTAGTTCTCCAGGGTTGAACACTGAAGCTTTCTTT

d_gene: TRBD1
v_gene: TRBV10-2
abundance: .
j_gene: TRBJ1-5
CDR3aa: CASSGRGQGQGAQPQHF
CDR3nt: TGCGCCAGCAGTGGGCGAGGGCAGGGACAGGGGGCTCAGCCCCAGCATTTT

d_gene: .
v_gene: TRBV11-2
abundance: .
j_gene: TRBJ1-2
CDR3aa: CASSNQDRSNYGYTF
CDR3nt: TGTGCCAGCAGCAACCAAGACAGATCCAACTATGGCTACACCTTC

d_gene: TRBD1
v_gene: TRBV10-3
abundance: .
j_gene: TRBJ2-7
CDR3aa: CAIRSGQDRSYEQYF
CDR3nt: TGTGCCATCAGAAGCGGACAGGACCGTTCCTACGAGCAGTACTTC